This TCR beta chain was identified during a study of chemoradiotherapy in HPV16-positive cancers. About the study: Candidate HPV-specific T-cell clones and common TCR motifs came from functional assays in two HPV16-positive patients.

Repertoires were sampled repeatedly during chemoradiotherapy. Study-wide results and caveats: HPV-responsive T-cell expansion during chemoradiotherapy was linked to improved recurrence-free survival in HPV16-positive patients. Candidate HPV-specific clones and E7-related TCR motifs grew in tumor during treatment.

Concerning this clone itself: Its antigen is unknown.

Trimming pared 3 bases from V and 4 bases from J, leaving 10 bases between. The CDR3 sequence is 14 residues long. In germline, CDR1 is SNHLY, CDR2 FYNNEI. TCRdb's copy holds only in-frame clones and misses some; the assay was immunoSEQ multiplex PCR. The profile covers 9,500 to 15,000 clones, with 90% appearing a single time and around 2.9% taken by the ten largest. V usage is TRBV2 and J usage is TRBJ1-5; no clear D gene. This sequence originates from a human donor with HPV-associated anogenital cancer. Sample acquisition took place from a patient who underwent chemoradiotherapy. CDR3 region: CASSDIVGNQPQHF. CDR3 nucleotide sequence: TGTGCCAGCAGTGATATAGTAGGAAATCAGCCCCAGCATTTT.